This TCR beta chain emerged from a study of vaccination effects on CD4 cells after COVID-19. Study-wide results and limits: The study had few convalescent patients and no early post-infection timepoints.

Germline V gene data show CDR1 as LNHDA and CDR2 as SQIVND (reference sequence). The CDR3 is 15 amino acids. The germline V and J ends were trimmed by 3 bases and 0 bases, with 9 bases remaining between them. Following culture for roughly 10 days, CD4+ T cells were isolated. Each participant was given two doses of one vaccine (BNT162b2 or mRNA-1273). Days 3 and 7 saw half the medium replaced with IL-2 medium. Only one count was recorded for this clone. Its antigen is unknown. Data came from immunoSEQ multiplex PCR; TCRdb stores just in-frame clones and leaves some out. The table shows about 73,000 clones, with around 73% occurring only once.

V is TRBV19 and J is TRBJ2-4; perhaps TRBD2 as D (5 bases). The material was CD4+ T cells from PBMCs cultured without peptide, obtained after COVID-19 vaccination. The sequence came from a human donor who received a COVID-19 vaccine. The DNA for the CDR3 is TGTGCCAGTAGTATGACTATAGTAGCCAAAAACATTCAGTACTTC. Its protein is CASSMTIVAKNIQYF.